The subject of this entry is one T cell receptor (beta chain). Produced via immunoSEQ multiplex PCR; TCRdb's table is partial and in-frame only. The sample has 110,000 or so clones, about 85% seen once; the top ten hold approximately 5.2%. The germline gives CDR1 LGHDT, CDR2 YNNKEL (reference sequence). CDR3 length: 12 residues. Trimming removed 0 bases from V and 3 bases from J, with 0 bases in between. The entry originates in a study of T cell responses to AZD1222 COVID-19 vaccine. The clonotype comes from an adult in good health. The chain couples TRBV3-1 (or the pseudogene TRBV3-2) to TRBJ1-5; no clear D gene. The source material was peripheral blood, sampled on day 0 of AZD1222 vaccination. Here the CDR3 DNA reads TGTGCCAGCAGCCAAGACAATCAGCCCCAGCATTTT. Its translation is CASSQDNQPQHF.